Following are 30 T cell receptor beta chains from one sample sequenced in a study of cytomegalovirus exposure and HLA in healthy donors. Researchers ran the PCR with 60 Vbeta and 13 Jbeta primers. Assay used: immunoSEQ multiplex PCR; TCRdb lists only in-frame clones, some missing. The sample lists around 200,000 clones, just under 85% occurring once. The sequenced sample consisted of PBMCs. These receptor sequences come from a woman in her 40s in good health and CMV-seronegative.

In this sample, this clone turned up a few times. The V and J genes are TRBV5-4 and TRBJ1-1; D is ambiguous. The CDR3 is 12 amino acids. V dropped 3 bases and J dropped 7 bases, with 10 bases sitting between them. The germline CDR1 and CDR2 sequences are SGHNT and YYREEE (reference sequence). CDR3 region: CASSWQVGEAFF. For the CDR3, the DNA is TGTGCCAGCAGCTGGCAAGTTGGTGAAGCTTTCTTT.

This chain joins TRBV7-9 and TRBJ1-5; D is ambiguous. CDR1 is SEHNR, CDR2 FQNEAQ, per germline (reference sequence). The CDR3 has 13 amino acids. Trimming removed 1 base from V and 11 bases from J, with 12 bases in between. CDR3 in DNA: TGTGCCAGCAGCTTAGAACCCGTTTCGGCCCAGCATTTT. Its translation: CASSLEPVSAQHF.

J is TRBJ1-6 and V is TRBV19; a weak D match, TRBD1 (5 bases). V was trimmed by 7 bases and J by 9 bases, leaving 16 bases between them. Germline CDR1 LNHDA, CDR2 SQIVND (reference sequence). The CDR3 is made up of 14 amino acids. The CDR3: CASIATSGGSPLHF. CDR3 sequence (DNA): TGTGCCAGTATCGCCACCTCCGGGGGTTCACCCCTCCACTTT.

The gene calls are TRBV28 and TRBJ2-7; D may be TRBD1 (7 bases). V lost 8 bases and J lost 4, with 18 bases in between. The CDR3 length is 14 residues. Germline loops: CDR1 MDHEN, CDR2 SYDVKM. The CDR3 DNA follows: TGTGCCAGCGGAAAGACAGGGAGGTTTTACGAGCAGTACTTC. The encoded protein is CASGKTGRFYEQYF.

The chain is built from TRBV4-2 and TRBJ2-1, with a tentative D call TRBD2 (5 bases). Germline V gives CDR1 LGHNA, CDR2 YNFKEQ. The CDR3 length is 20 residues. Between the trimmed V and J ends, which lost 0 bases and 5 bases, there was a span of 26 bases. The CDR3 protein is CASSQDRGLDFTNPHNEQFF. As DNA, the CDR3 is TGTGCCAGCAGCCAAGATCGTGGACTGGACTTCACAAATCCTCACAATGAGCAGTTCTTC.

For this clone: Its ends do not fully match the called genes, so a read error is possible. V is TRBV7-7 and J is TRBJ1-2, with 7 bases fitting TRBD1. This CDR3 spans 20 amino acids. The germline V gene has CDR1 SSHAT and CDR2 FNYEAQ (reference sequence). CDR3 bases: TGTGCTAGCAGCTTAGAGGGGGCAGGCAAAGGGCCCCGGCTCTTTTATGGCTACACCTTC. It codes for CASSLEGAGKGPRLFYGYTF.

This chain joins TRBV5-1 and TRBJ2-7, with a weak D call TRBD2 (7 bases). Germline V CDR1 and CDR2: SGHRS, YFSETQ. Trimming took 0 bases from V and 1 from J, leaving 11 bases between them. This CDR3 comprises 15 residues. CDR3 sequence (DNA): TGCGCCAGCAGCTTGGAGGGGGGGTTGTCCTACGAGCAGTACTTC. This codes for CASSLEGGLSYEQYF.

The chain couples TRBV7-3 to TRBJ2-3, with 15 bases that match TRBD2. The ends lost 2 bases at V and 2 bases at J; junction bases unmatched: 8. CDR3 length: 19 amino acids. CDR1 and CDR2 from the germline V gene are SGHTA and FQGTGA. The CDR3 DNA reads as TGTGCCAGCAGCTTAGGGACTAGCGGGGGGATAAGTAACACAGATACGCAGTATTTT. This translates into CASSLGTSGGISNTDTQYF.

The chain links TRBV7-9 to TRBJ1-4, with 10 nucleotides matching TRBD1. The J segment lost 7 bases and the V segment lost 1 base, leaving 0 bases of the junction unmatched. The CDR3 totals 14 residues. Germline CDR1 reads SEHNR; CDR2 reads FQNEAQ (reference sequence). CDR3 amino acids: CASSLGDRGEKLFF. The CDR3 nucleotides are TGTGCCAGCAGCTTAGGGGACAGGGGTGAAAAACTGTTTTTT.

This chain uses TRBV4-1 with TRBJ2-7; 7 bases are shared with TRBD1. The CDR3 totals 16 residues. V was pared by 0 bases and J by 2 bases, with 7 bases of the junction left unmatched. CDR1 is MGHRA and CDR2 is YSYEKL in the germline V gene. For the CDR3, the DNA is TGCGCCAGCAGCCAAGAAAGGGGACAGCGTCCCTACGAGCAGTACTTC. It yields the protein CASSQERGQRPYEQYF.

DNA of the CDR3: TGTGCCAGCAGCATTACCGGGACAGGATTTTACAATGAGCAGTTCTTC. It encodes CASSITGTGFYNEQFF. The rearrangement joins TRBV5-8 to TRBJ2-1, with TRBD1 identical over 8 bases. The germline V gene has CDR1 SGHTS and CDR2 YDEGEE. Trimming at V came to 4 bases and at J to 4 bases, leaving 10 bases not matched to a gene. The CDR3 is 16 amino acids.

The rearrangement uses TRBV29-1 and TRBJ2-2; a weak D match, TRBD2 (7 bases). The CDR3 runs 13 residues. Germline V CDR1 and CDR2: SQVTM, ANQGSEA. The ends were cut back, 7 bases at V and 3 bases at J, with 12 bases in the middle. CDR3 bases: TGCAGCGCCGAGGGGGGGCACACCGGGGAGCTGTTTTTT. Its protein product is CSAEGGHTGELFF.

There are a few counts of this clone. The chain carries TRBV6-1 and TRBJ1-4, with a possible D match to TRBD1 (5 bases). This CDR3 has 12 residues. From germline, CDR1 is MNHNS and CDR2 SASEGT. Between the trimmed V and J ends, which lost 5 bases and 15 bases, there was a span of 16 bases. CDR3 nucleotide sequence: TGTGCCAGCAGTACGGACATCAGGCAGGTGTTTTTT. It encodes CASSTDIRQVFF.

Worth noting for this clone: Other nucleotide sequences from this sample produce the same CDR3. This chain connects TRBV6-5 to TRBJ2-2; D might be TRBD1 (5 bases). The germline V gene has CDR1 MNHEY and CDR2 SVGAGI. CDR3 length: 16 amino acids. V shed 2 bases and J shed 6 bases, with 16 bases lying between them. For the CDR3, the DNA is TGTGCCAGCAGTTACCTCCTCCTGGGGCTCGCCGGGGAGCTGTTTTTT. Translation: CASSYLLLGLAGELFF.

The chain links TRBV4-2 to TRBJ2-3, with 9 bases fitting TRBD2. CDR3 length: 16 amino acids. The junction had 9 bases not matched to a gene; V was cut back by 2 bases and J by 6 bases. Germline V CDR1 and CDR2: LGHNA, YNFKEQ. For the CDR3, the DNA is TGTGCCAGCAGCCAACCGACTAGCGGAAAAAAGGATACGCAGTATTTT. As protein: CASSQPTSGKKDTQYF.

This clone was observed a few times. The chain recombines TRBV5-1 with TRBJ2-7, with D perhaps matching TRBD1 (6 bases). Trimming shortened V by 0 bases and J by 2 bases, and 12 bases separated the two germline ends. The CDR3 is 15 residues long. The V gene's germline CDR1 is SGHRS and CDR2 YFSETQ. CDR3 amino acids: CASSLEAGATYEQYF. The CDR3 bases are TGCGCCAGCAGCTTGGAGGCAGGGGCAACCTACGAGCAGTACTTC.

V gene TRBV18 combines with J gene TRBJ2-4; 7 bases agree with TRBD1. The CDR3 covers 18 residues. Looked up from germline, CDR1 is KGHSH and CDR2 is LQKENI. Germline trimming cut 1 base from V and 1 base from J; bases unmatched to any gene: 10. Here the CDR3 DNA reads TGTGCCAGCTCACCACGTATTACAGGGGAATCGGCCAAAAACATTCAGTACTTC. It specifies CASSPRITGESAKNIQYF.

This clone was detected only a few times. This rearrangement joins TRBV6-6 to TRBJ1-1, with D maybe TRBD1 (6 bases). The CDR3 covers 14 residues. With 0 bases removed from V and 4 bases from J, the gap between germline ends came to 9 bases. In germline, CDR1 is MNHNY, CDR2 SVGAGI (reference sequence). The CDR3 sequence: CASSYSRGTTEAFF. In DNA, the CDR3 is TGTGCCAGCAGTTACTCAAGGGGGACCACTGAAGCTTTCTTT.

J is TRBJ2-2 and V is TRBV6-1, with 9 bases that match TRBD1. V lost 7 bases to trimming and J lost 3 bases; unmatched junction nucleotides: 6. The CDR3 loop spans 15 amino acids. CDR1 is MNHNS and CDR2 is SASEGT in the germline V gene. CDR3 residues: CASTPRTGDTGELFF. CDR3 DNA sequence: TGTGCCAGCACCCCCCGGACAGGGGACACCGGGGAGCTGTTTTTT.

The genes are TRBV5-5 and TRBJ2-7; the match to TRBD1 covers 10 bases. Unmatched junction bases numbered 4, after V lost 4 bases and J lost 6 bases. Germline CDR1 SGHKS, CDR2 YYEKEE (reference sequence). The CDR3 is made up of 13 amino acids. Here the CDR3 DNA reads TGTGCCAGCAGCCTGACAGGGGGCGGCGAGCAGTACTTC. Translated, it gives CASSLTGGGEQYF.

The V call is TRBV28, the J call TRBJ1-4; D is perhaps TRBD1 (5 bases). In germline, CDR1 is MDHEN, CDR2 SYDVKM. This CDR3 spans 15 amino acids. V lost 4 bases and J 7 bases, leaving 16 bases between the germline ends. The CDR3 DNA is TGTGCCAGCAGTTCCCACACAGGTGGTGGTGAAAAACTGTTTTTT. This translates into CASSSHTGGGEKLFF. The variable domain in full, completed from reference TRBV28 and TRBJ1-4, reads DVKVTQSSRYLVKRTGEKVFLECVQDMDHENMFWYRQDPGLGLRLIYFSYDVKMKEKGDIPEGYSVSREKKERFSLILESASTNQTSMYLCASSSHTGGGEKLFFGSGTQLSVL.

This chain uses TRBV6-6 with TRBJ1-1, with no clear D. CDR1 and CDR2 (germline): MNHNY, SVGAGI (reference sequence). CDR3 length equals 16 residues. V lost 3 bases and J 0 bases, leaving 14 bases between the germline ends. CDR3 bases: TGTGCCAGCAGTTATGGGATTGGGAGCGTGAACACTGAAGCTTTCTTT. Protein: CASSYGIGSVNTEAFF.

J is TRBJ1-1 and V is TRBV6-5, with TRBD1 matching over 7 bases. The CDR3 loop spans 14 amino acids. The J segment lost 4 bases and the V segment lost 2 bases, leaving 4 bases of the junction unmatched. Per the germline V gene, CDR1 is MNHEY and CDR2 is SVGAGI. In nucleotides, the CDR3 is TGTGCCAGCAGTTACACAGGGGAGGTCACTGAAGCTTTCTTT. This translates into CASSYTGEVTEAFF.

The chain carries TRBV5-1 and TRBJ2-3; 7 bases match TRBD2. V dropped 6 bases and J dropped 6; count of bases not matched to a gene: 4. Germline CDR1 and CDR2: SGHRS and YFSETQ. The CDR3 spans 12 residues. CDR3 residues: CASNLAADTQYF. The CDR3 nucleotides read TGCGCCAGCAACCTAGCGGCTGATACGCAGTATTTT.

The chain combines TRBV28 with TRBJ2-5, with TRBD1 matching 10 bases. Trimming took 5 bases from V and 5 from J; bases not matched to a gene: 8. The germline gives CDR1 MDHEN, CDR2 SYDVKM. This CDR3 contains 15 residues. CDR3 in DNA: TGTGCCAGCAGTGACGGGACAGGGGTGGTCGAGACCCAGTACTTC. It translates to CASSDGTGVVETQYF. Full variable domain (outside the CDR3, taken from reference TRBV28 and TRBJ2-5): DVKVTQSSRYLVKRTGEKVFLECVQDMDHENMFWYRQDPGLGLRLIYFSYDVKMKEKGDIPEGYSVSREKKERFSLILESASTNQTSMYLCASSDGTGVVETQYFGPGTRLLVL.

The chain combines TRBV15 with TRBJ1-5; possible D gene TRBD1, 6 bases. CDR3 length: 15 residues. Trimming stripped 0 bases from V and 6 bases from J, with 12 bases between. Germline V gene data show CDR1 as LNHNV and CDR2 as YYDKDF (reference sequence). The CDR3 is CATSRDLGASQPQHF. The CDR3 coding sequence is TGTGCCACCAGCAGAGATCTGGGGGCGAGTCAGCCCCAGCATTTT.

The chain employs TRBV21-1 and TRBJ1-5; TRBD1, the D gene given by the table, was not confirmed from the DNA. TRBV21-1 constitutes a pseudogene. CDR3 length: 17 residues. The CDR3 reads CASSKKVRRGIYQPQHF. CDR3 nucleotides: TGTGCCAGCAGCAAAAAGGTTCGTAGGGGGATTTATCAGCCCCAGCATTTT.

The V gene is TRBV15, the J gene TRBJ1-2; no clear D. CDR1 is LNHNV, CDR2 YYDKDF, per germline (reference sequence). The CDR3 is 13 amino acids. V lost 0 bases, J lost 4 bases, and 6 bases lay in between. CDR3 region: CATSRDGVYGYTF. The CDR3 DNA sequence: TGTGCCACCAGCAGAGATGGAGTCTATGGCTACACCTTC.

The chain has TRBV7-6 and TRBJ1-4, with TRBD1 matching 8 bases. With V trimmed by 4 bases and J by 7 bases, 8 bases remained unmatched. The CDR3 is 15 amino acids. Germline V gene sequence: CDR1 SGHVS, CDR2 FNYEAQ. The CDR3 here is CASSYETGAGEKLFF. The CDR3 region has the DNA TGTGCCAGCAGCTACGAGACAGGGGCTGGTGAAAAACTGTTTTTT.

J is TRBJ2-3 and V is TRBV5-4; 10 nucleotides agree with TRBD2. The CDR3 is 15 residues long. V lost 0 bases and J lost 9; bases outside the gene matches: 7. Germline assignment: CDR1 SGHNT and CDR2 YYREEE (reference sequence). CDR3 DNA: TGTGCCAGCAGCTTGGCTCTAGCGGGGGTTGAGACGCAGTATTTT. As protein: CASSLALAGVETQYF. Based on the CDR3 plus reference TRBV5-4 and TRBJ2-3, the full variable domain is ETGVTQSPTHLIKTRGQQVTLRCSSQSGHNTVSWYQQALGQGPQFIFQYYREEENGRGNFPPRFSGLQFPNYSSELNVNALELDDSALYLCASSLALAGVETQYFGPGTRLTVL.